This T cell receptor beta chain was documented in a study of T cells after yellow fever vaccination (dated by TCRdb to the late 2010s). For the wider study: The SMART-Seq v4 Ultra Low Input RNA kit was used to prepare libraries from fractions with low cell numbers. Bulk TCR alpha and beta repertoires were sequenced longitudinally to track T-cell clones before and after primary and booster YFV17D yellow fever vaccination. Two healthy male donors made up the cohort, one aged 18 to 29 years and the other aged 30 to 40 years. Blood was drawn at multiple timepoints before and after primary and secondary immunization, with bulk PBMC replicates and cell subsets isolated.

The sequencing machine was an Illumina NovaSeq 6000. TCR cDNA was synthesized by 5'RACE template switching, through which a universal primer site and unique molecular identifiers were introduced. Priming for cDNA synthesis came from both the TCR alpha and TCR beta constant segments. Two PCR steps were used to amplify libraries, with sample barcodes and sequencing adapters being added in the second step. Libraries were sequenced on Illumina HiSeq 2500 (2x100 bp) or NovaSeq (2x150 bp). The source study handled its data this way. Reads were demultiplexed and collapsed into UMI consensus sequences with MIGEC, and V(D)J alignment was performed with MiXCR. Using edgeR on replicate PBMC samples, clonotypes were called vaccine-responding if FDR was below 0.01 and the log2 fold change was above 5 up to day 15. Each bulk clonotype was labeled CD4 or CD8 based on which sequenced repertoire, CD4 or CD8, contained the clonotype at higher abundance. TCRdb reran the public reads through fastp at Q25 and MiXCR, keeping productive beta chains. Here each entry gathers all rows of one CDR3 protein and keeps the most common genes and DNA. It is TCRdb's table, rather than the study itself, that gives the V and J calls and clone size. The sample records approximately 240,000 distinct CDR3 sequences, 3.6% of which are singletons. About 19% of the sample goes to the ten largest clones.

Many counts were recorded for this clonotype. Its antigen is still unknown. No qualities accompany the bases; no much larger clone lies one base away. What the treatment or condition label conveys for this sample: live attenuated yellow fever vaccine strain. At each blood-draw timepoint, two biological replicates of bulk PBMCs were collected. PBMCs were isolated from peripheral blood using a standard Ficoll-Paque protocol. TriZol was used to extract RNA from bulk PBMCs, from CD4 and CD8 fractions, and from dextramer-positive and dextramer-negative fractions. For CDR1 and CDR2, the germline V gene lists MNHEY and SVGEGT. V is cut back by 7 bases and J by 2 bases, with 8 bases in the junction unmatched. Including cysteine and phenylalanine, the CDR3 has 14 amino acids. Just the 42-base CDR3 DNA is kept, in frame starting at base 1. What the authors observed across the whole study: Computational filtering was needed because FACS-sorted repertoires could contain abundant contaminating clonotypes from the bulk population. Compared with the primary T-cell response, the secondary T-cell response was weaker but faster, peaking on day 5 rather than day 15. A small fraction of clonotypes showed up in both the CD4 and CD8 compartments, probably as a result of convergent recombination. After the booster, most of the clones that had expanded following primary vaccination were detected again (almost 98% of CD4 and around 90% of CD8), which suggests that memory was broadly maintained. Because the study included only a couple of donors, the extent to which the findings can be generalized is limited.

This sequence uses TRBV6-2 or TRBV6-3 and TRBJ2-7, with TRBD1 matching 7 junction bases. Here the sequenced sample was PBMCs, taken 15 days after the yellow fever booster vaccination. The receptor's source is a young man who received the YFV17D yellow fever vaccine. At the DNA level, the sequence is TGTGCCAGCAATCGACAGGGAAAAACCTACGAGCAGTACTTC. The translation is CASNRQGKTYEQYF.